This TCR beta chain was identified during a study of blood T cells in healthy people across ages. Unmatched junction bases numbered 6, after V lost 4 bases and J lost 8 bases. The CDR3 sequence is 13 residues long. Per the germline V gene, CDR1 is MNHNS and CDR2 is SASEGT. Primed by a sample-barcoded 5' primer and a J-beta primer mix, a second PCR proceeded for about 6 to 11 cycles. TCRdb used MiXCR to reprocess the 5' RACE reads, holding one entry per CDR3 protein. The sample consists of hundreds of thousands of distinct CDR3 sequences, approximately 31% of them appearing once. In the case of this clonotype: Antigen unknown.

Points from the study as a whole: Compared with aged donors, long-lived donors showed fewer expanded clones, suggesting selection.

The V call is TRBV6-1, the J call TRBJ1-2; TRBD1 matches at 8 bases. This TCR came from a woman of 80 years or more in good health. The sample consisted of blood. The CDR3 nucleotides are TGTGCCAGCAGTGGACAGGGGAAGGGGGGCTACACCTTC. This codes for CASSGQGKGGYTF.